Detailed here is one TCR beta chain. Antigen: not known. These data come from a study of T cell responses to AZD1222 COVID-19 vaccine. Notes on the study in general: Nearly half of spike-specific TCRs reportedly target variant regions that are unmutated in the B.1.351 and B.1.1.7 variants. Just five to seven AZD1222 recipients tested seropositive at baseline. Females outnumbered males among donors, who were mostly white British; clonal diversity was possibly underestimated.

Timing groups of about 4 and about 12 weeks for second doses were pooled. Profiled with immunoSEQ multiplex PCR; TCRdb holds only in-frame clones, not every one. The sample records 130,000 or so clones, about 90% being singletons. J gave up 4 bases and V 5 bases, and 7 bases lay outside the gene matches. Germline loops: CDR1 SGHNT, CDR2 YENEEA. The CDR3 loop spans 15 amino acids. The chain couples TRBV11-3 to TRBJ2-2; 7 bases match TRBD2. Material: peripheral blood, obtained 28 days after the second AZD1222 dose. The sequence derives from an adult who received the AZD1222 COVID-19 vaccine. CDR3 DNA: TGTGCCAGCAGCCGTAGCGGGTCGAGCACCGGGGAGCTGTTTTTT. Residues: CASSRSGSSTGELFF.